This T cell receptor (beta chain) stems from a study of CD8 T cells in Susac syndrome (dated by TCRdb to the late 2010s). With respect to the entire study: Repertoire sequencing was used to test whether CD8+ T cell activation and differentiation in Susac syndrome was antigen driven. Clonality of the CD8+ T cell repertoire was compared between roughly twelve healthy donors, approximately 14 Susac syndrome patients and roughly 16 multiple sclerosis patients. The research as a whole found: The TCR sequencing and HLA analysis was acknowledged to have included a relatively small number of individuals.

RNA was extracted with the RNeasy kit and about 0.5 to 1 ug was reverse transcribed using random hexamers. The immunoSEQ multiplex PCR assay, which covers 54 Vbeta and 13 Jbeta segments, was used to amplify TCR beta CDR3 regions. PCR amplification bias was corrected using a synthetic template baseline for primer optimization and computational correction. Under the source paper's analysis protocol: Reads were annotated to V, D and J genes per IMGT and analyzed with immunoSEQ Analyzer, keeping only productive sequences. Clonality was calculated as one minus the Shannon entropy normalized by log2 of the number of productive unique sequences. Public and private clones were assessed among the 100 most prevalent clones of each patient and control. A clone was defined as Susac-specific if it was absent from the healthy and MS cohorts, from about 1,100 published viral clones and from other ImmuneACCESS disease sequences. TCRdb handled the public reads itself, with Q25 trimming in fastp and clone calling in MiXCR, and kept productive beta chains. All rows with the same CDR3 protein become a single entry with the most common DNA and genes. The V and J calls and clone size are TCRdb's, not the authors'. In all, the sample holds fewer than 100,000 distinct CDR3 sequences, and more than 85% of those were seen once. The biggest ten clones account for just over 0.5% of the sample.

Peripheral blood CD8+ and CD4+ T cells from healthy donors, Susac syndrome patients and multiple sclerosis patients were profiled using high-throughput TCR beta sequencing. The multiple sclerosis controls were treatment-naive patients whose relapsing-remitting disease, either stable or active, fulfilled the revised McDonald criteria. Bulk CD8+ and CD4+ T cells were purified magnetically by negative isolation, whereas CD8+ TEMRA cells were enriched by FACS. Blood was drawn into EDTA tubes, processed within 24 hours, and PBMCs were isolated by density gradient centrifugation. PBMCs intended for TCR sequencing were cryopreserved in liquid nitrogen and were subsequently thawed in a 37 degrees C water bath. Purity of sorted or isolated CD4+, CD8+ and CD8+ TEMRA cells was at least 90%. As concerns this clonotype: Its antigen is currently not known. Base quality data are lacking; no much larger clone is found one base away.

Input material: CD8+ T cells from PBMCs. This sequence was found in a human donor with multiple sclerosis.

The CDR3 protein: CASRLTDTQYF. In nucleotide form, the sequence is TGTGCCAGCAGACTCACAGATACGCAGTATTTT. The rearranged chain carries TRBV28 and TRBJ2-3, with the D gene not confidently named. Between the V and J ends, shortened by 6 bases and 2 bases respectively, the junction contains 3 bases. The germline V gene provides CDR1 MDHEN and CDR2 SYDVKM. Inclusive of the bounding cysteine and phenylalanine, the CDR3 is 11 residues long. This entry keeps only the CDR3 DNA: 33 bases, framed from base 1.